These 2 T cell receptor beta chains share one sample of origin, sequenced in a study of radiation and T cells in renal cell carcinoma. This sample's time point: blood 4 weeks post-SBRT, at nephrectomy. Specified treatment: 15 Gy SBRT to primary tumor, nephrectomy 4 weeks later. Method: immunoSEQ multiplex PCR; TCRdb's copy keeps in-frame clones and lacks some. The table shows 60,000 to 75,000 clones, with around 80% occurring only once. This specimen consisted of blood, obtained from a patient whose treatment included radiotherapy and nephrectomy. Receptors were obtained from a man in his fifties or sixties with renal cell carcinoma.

Here the CDR3 DNA reads TGTGCCAGCACCATGGGCGGGGAGCTGTTTTTT. Encoded protein: CASTMGGELFF. This sequence joins TRBV11-3 and TRBJ2-2, with D uncertain. V lost 7 bases and J 7 bases, leaving 7 bases between the germline ends. This CDR3 has 11 residues. Germline CDR1 SGHNT, CDR2 YENEEA.

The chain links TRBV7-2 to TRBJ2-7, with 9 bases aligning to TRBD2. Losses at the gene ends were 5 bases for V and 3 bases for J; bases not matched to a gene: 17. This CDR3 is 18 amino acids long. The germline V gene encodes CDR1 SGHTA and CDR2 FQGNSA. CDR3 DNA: TGTGCCAGCAGCCCCCGGGGTAGCGGGGGCCCTCCCGGCTACGAGCAGTACTTC. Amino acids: CASSPRGSGGPPGYEQYF. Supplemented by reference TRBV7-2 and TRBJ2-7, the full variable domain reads GAGVSQSPSNKVTEKGKDVELRCDPISGHTALYWYRQSLGQGLEFLIYFQGNSAPDKSGLPSDRFSAERTGGSVSTLTIQRTQQEDSAVYLCASSPRGSGGPPGYEQYFGPGTRLTVT.